Following are 17 T cell receptor beta chains from one sample sequenced in a study of graft-versus-host responses after intestinal transplantation. The method was immunoSEQ multiplex PCR; TCRdb's version includes in-frame clones alone and lacks a portion of them. In the table there are more than 100,000 clones, about 93% of which are singletons. These receptors lack a known antigen. The sequences come from unstimulated CD4+ T cells sorted from spleen or lymph node cells, collected before intestinal transplant. The receptors were sampled from a human donor who received an intestinal transplant.

The chain uses TRBV19 and TRBJ1-5; D unresolved. From germline, CDR1 is LNHDA and CDR2 SQIVND (reference sequence). V lost 5 bases to trimming and J lost 5 bases, with 10 bases between them. The CDR3 extends over 13 amino acids. CDR3 coding DNA: TGTGCCAGTAGTGTAGGGCCGGATCAGCCCCAGCATTTT. Amino acids: CASSVGPDQPQHF.

The chain carries TRBV6-5 and TRBJ1-3; D is unclear. Germline V gene sequence: CDR1 MNHEY, CDR2 SVGAGI. The CDR3 has 15 residues. Trimming removed 7 bases at V and 0 bases at J, with 13 bases between. The CDR3 sequence: CASKSSTTSGNTIYF. The CDR3 DNA follows: TGTGCCAGCAAGTCCAGCACCACCTCTGGAAACACCATATATTTT.

V gene TRBV7-2 combines with J gene TRBJ2-1; maybe TRBD2 (5 bases). Germline-derived CDR1 and CDR2 are SGHTA and FQGNSA. V was clipped by 2 bases and J by 3 bases, with 11 bases between them. The CDR3 totals 15 residues. CDR3 nucleotides: TGTGCCAGCAGCTTATGGGAGACCGACTACAATGAGCAGTTCTTC. Translated: CASSLWETDYNEQFF.

The chain recombines TRBV10-2 with TRBJ2-7; D possibly corresponds to TRBD2 (5 bases). Germline V gene data show CDR1 as WSHSY and CDR2 as SAAADI. The V end lost 7 bases, the J end lost 1 base, and 17 bases lay between the germline ends. The CDR3 extends over 15 amino acids. This chain's CDR3 is CASNLEERLSYEQYF. In DNA form, the CDR3 reads TGCGCCAGCAACCTGGAGGAGCGTTTATCCTACGAGCAGTACTTC.

This clone occurred once. This chain connects TRBV7-3 to TRBJ2-2; 14 bases are a match to TRBD2. From germline, CDR1 is SGHTA and CDR2 FQGTGA. After removal of 5 bases from V and 3 bases from J, the junction contained 8 bases not matched to a gene. This CDR3 spans 18 amino acids. The CDR3 spells CASSPGLAGGWDTGELFF. CDR3 in DNA: TGTGCCAGCAGCCCCGGACTAGCGGGAGGTTGGGACACCGGGGAGCTGTTTTTT. Complete variable domain (other parts from reference TRBV7-3 and TRBJ2-2): GAGVSQTPSNKVTEKGKYVELRCDPISGHTALYWYRQSLGQGPEFLIYFQGTGAADDSGLPNDRFFAVRPEGSVSTLKIQRTERGDSAVYLCASSPGLAGGWDTGELFFGEGSRLTVL.

The chain recombines TRBV30 with TRBJ1-3; D is undetermined. The CDR3 has 14 amino acids. CDR1 and CDR2 (germline): GTSNPN, SVGIG (reference sequence). The V gene lost 4 bases and the J gene lost 2 bases, with 12 bases spanning the gap. The CDR3 DNA is TGTGCCTGGAACAAAGGGAAGGCTGGAAACACCATATATTTT. It yields the protein CAWNKGKAGNTIYF.

In this sample, this clone turned up once. The chain combines TRBV6-6 with TRBJ1-3, with D possibly TRBD1 on 5 matching bases. CDR3 size: 13 residues. Germline lookup yields CDR1 MNHNY and CDR2 SVGAGI (reference sequence). Trimming removed 4 bases from V and 4 bases from J, with 8 bases in between. The CDR3 loop is CASSSRAGNTIYF. CDR3 bases: TGTGCCAGCAGTTCCAGGGCAGGAAACACCATATATTTT.

The V gene is TRBV6-6, the J gene TRBJ1-3; D remains unclear. From germline, CDR1 is MNHNY and CDR2 SVGAGI (reference sequence). V was cut by 4 bases and J by 2 bases, with 15 bases left in between. This CDR3 is 16 amino acids long. In DNA form, the CDR3 reads TGTGCCAGCAGTTTACCGACGAGTGCCACTGGAAACACCATATATTTT. This encodes CASSLPTSATGNTIYF.

The chain employs TRBV2 and TRBJ2-5, with a weak D call TRBD1 (5 bases). The CDR3 runs 14 residues. Between the trimmed V and J ends, which lost 4 bases and 1 base, there was a span of 10 bases. Per the germline V gene, CDR1 is SNHLY and CDR2 is FYNNEI. CDR3 bases: TGTGCCAGCAGTGCTAGGACATTCCAAGAGACCCAGTACTTC. This encodes CASSARTFQETQYF.

J is TRBJ1-1 and V is TRBV5-1, with no clear D. Trimming pared 0 bases from V and 1 base from J, leaving 7 bases between. Germline CDR1 is SGHRS and CDR2 is YFSETQ. The CDR3 covers 14 residues. The CDR3 nucleotides are TGCGCCAGCAGCTTGGAACCAGCGAACACTGAAGCTTTCTTT. Amino acid sequence: CASSLEPANTEAFF.

This sequence joins TRBV7-2 and TRBJ2-4; TRBD1 aligns across 9 bases. Germline CDR1 SGHTA, CDR2 FQGNSA. Trimming at V came to 2 bases and at J to 8 bases, leaving 4 bases not matched to a gene. The CDR3 covers 14 residues. CDR3 sequence (DNA): TGTGCCAGCAGCTTACGGGACAGGGAACACATTCAGTACTTC. Protein product: CASSLRDREHIQYF.

The CDR3 region has the DNA TGCAGCGGCGCTGGGACTGAAGCTTTCTTT. It is translated as CSGAGTEAFF. The chain uses TRBV20-1 and TRBJ1-1; no clear D. Germline CDR1 is DFQATT and CDR2 is SNEGSKA (reference sequence). CDR3 size: 10 residues.

V is TRBV6-6 and J is TRBJ2-2; D gene ambiguous. The germline V and J ends were trimmed by 5 bases and 0 bases, with 10 bases remaining between them. This CDR3 is built from 15 residues. The germline CDR1 and CDR2 sequences are MNHNY and SVGAGI (reference sequence). The CDR3 nucleotides are TGTGCCAGCAGTGTGTCCTGGGCGAACACCGGGGAGCTGTTTTTT. Its protein is CASSVSWANTGELFF.

This chain uses TRBV10-3 with TRBJ1-3, with a possible D match to TRBD1 (5 bases). V shed 0 bases and J shed 2 bases, with 11 bases lying between them. CDR1 is ENHRY and CDR2 is SYGVKD in the germline V gene. The CDR3 contains 16 residues. In nucleotides, the CDR3 is TGTGCCATCAGTGAGTCAGGCAGGGTGCCTGGAAACACCATATATTTT. This sequence encodes CAISESGRVPGNTIYF.

As DNA, the CDR3 is TGCGCCAGCAGCTTGAAAGGACCCCTAAACACCGGGGAGCTGTTTTTT. This encodes CASSLKGPLNTGELFF. This rearrangement joins TRBV5-1 to TRBJ2-2; D unclear. The CDR3 is 16 residues long. The ends were cut back, 1 base at V and 2 bases at J, with 12 bases in the middle. Germline-derived CDR1 and CDR2 are SGHRS and YFSETQ.

The V call is TRBV2, the J call TRBJ1-5; D unclear. V lost 7 bases to trimming and J lost 4 bases, with 11 bases between them. The CDR3 sequence is 13 residues long. CDR1 and CDR2 (germline): SNHLY, FYNNEI. In nucleotides, the CDR3 is TGTGCCAGCAAACAGATTCGGAATCAGCCCCAGCATTTT. It is translated as CASKQIRNQPQHF.

The chain links TRBV5-1 to TRBJ1-2, with D hard to call. The germline V gene has CDR1 SGHRS and CDR2 YFSETQ. The CDR3 consists of 13 residues. V was clipped by 5 bases and J by 1 base, with 9 bases between them. The CDR3 nucleotides read TGCGCCAGCAGTGTGGAAATTAACTATGGCTACACCTTC. It is translated as CASSVEINYGYTF.